This T cell receptor (beta chain) comes out of a study of identifying expanded T cells in peripheral blood. Whole-study findings and limits: Technical replicates showed about 1.1 changed clones; approximately two weeks about 16; four weeks 19. Approximately two-week clone count variance significantly increased as total template count grew.

The V and J ends lost 3 bases and 5 bases respectively, with 8 bases between them. The CDR3 covers 13 residues. Germline CDR1 SGHNT, CDR2 YENEEA. The protocol was immunoSEQ multiplex PCR, while the TCRdb copy is restricted to in-frame clones and leaves out a portion. The sample contains tens of thousands of clones, approximately 91% of which appear only once. A note on this clone: Its matching antigen is unknown.

Healthy donors had no documented immune events, such as infections, while sampled. This chain joins TRBV11-3 and TRBJ2-1; no definite D call. Sequences were obtained from blood. The sequence derives from a person aged 18 to 70 in good health. The CDR3 coding sequence is TGTGCCAGCAGCTTTCAACTCGACAATGAGCAGTTCTTC. It translates to CASSFQLDNEQFF.